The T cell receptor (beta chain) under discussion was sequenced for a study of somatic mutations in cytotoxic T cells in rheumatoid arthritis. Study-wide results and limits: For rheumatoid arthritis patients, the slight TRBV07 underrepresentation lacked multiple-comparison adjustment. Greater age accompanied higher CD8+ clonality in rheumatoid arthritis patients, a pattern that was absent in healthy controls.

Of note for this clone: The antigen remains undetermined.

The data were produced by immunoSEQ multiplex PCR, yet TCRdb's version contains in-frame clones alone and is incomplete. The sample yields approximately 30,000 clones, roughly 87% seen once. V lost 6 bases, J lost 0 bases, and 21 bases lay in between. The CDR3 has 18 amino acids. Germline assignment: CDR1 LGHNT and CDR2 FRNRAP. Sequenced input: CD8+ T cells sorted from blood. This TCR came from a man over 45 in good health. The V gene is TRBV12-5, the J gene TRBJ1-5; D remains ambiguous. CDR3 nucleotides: TGTGCTAGTGGCTTGATGGGTCCAGTACTTTATAGCAATCAGCCCCAGCATTTT. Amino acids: CASGLMGPVLYSNQPQHF.